This T cell receptor beta chain was recorded in a study of vaccination and CD4 T cells after COVID-19. Overall study: The authors used overlapping spike peptides from SARS-CoV-2, HCoV-NL63, HCoV-OC43 and HCoV-229E to stimulate cells. Study observations and caveats: The rise in median SARS-CoV-2-reactive clonotypes, from around 20 to 38, was not significant.

Treatment in this sample: roughly 11-day PBMC culture with coronavirus spike peptide pools or control peptides (ViraFEST assay). TCR sequencing followed the expansion of antigen-specific T cells with peptide pools in ViraFEST. Cultured CD4+ T-cell DNA underwent Oncomine TCR Beta short-read sequencing. One entry per CDR3 protein results from TCRdb running MiXCR on the PCR reads. The sample includes almost 20,000 distinct CDR3 sequences, 65% to 80% of them seen just once. Trimming took off 3 bases at V and 1 base at J, with 12 bases between the two ends. The CDR3 loop spans 15 amino acids. Germline lookup yields CDR1 SGHVS and CDR2 FNYEAQ. In regard to this clonotype: Its antigen remains unknown.

The TCR was taken from a human donor who received a COVID-19 vaccine. Sequenced here: CD4+ T cells from blood, cultured in vitro, sampled after SARS-CoV-2 vaccination. The chain combines TRBV7-6 with TRBJ1-2; D remains unclear. CDR3 loop: CASSLFSGGNYGYTF. CDR3 DNA sequence: TGTGCCAGCAGCTTGTTTTCGGGAGGTAACTATGGCTACACCTTC.